A selection of T cell receptor beta chains follows, all from one sample in a study of blood T cell repertoires in COVID-19. The assay was immunoSEQ multiplex PCR, and TCRdb's table has in-frame clones only and misses some. The sample comprises roughly 100,000 clones, roughly 83% of which are singletons, and 20% to 30% rests with the top ten. Sequenced input: peripheral blood. The receptor source for this set is a human donor in a cohort sampled during active COVID-19. Both conserved end residues are part of each CDR3. The order of the fields is V gene, clone size, CDR3 protein. The size entry is marked missing in some rows and otherwise reads once, few, many or a size class.

V gene: TRBV7-9
clone size: -
CDR3 protein: CASSSPGQDPQHF

V gene: TRBV12-5
clone size: -
CDR3 protein: CASREGNEKLFF

V gene: TRBV29-1
clone size: -
CDR3 protein: CSVDQGDYGYTF

V gene: TRBV7-6
clone size: -
CDR3 protein: CASSIGGGETQYF

V gene: TRBV19
clone size: -
CDR3 protein: CASSIVQNTGELFF

V gene: TRBV5-1
clone size: -
CDR3 protein: CASSLALTSRFSSYNEQFF

V gene: TRBV7-2
clone size: -
CDR3 protein: CASSFSSGSIGTGELFF

V gene: TRBV5-6
clone size: -
CDR3 protein: CASSWDSSGANVLTF

V gene: TRBV6-5
clone size: -
CDR3 protein: CASSYSYSLNTEAFF

V gene: TRBV21-1
clone size: -
CDR3 protein: CASSKGREGWETGELFF

V gene: TRBV7-9
clone size: few
CDR3 protein: CASNTLDRGQGYTF

V gene: TRBV7-2
clone size: -
CDR3 protein: CASSPGGAGTDTQYF

V gene: TRBV5-6
clone size: few
CDR3 protein: CASSSLAGATYEQYF

V gene: TRBV7-9
clone size: -
CDR3 protein: CASGQGGQPQHF

V gene: TRBV15
clone size: -
CDR3 protein: CATSRDYSNQPQHF

V gene: TRBV5-5
clone size: -
CDR3 protein: CASSSGTSGWRTDTQYF

V gene: TRBV5-1
clone size: -
CDR3 protein: CASEDRGRSSTDTQYF